Listed below are T cell receptor beta chains from one sample, sequenced in a study of shared T cell receptors in the human thymus. Generated by immunoSEQ multiplex PCR, the TCRdb table keeps only in-frame clones and is missing some. The sample includes roughly 710,000 clones, 80% to 90% of them seen just once. The sample was also reused in another study, on human thymus T cells.

What was sequenced was thymocytes. These receptors all come from a girl under three years old with a congenital heart defect. Both conserved end residues are part of each CDR3. Fields, in order: CDR3 protein, CDR3 DNA, J gene, D gene, V gene. The D gene is left open where the match is weak.

CDR3: CASSQEPSGGRNEQFF
DNA: TGCGCCAGCAGCCAGGAACCCAGCGGGGGGCGCAATGAGCAGTTCTTC
J: TRBJ2-1
D: TRBD2
V: TRBV4-3

CDR3: CATSRGSGGTDTQYF
DNA: TGTGCCACCAGCAGAGGCAGTGGAGGGACAGATACGCAGTATTTT
J: TRBJ2-3
D: .
V: TRBV15

CDR3: CASSPGGASEAFF
DNA: TGTGCCAGCAGCCCCGGGGGGGCAAGTGAAGCTTTCTTT
J: TRBJ1-1
D: .
V: TRBV7-9

CDR3: CASSFHPDRSNTGELFF
DNA: TGTGCCAGCAGCTTCCATCCTGACAGGTCGAACACCGGGGAGCTGTTTTTT
J: TRBJ2-2
D: .
V: TRBV13

CDR3: CASTSSLPLHF
DNA: TGTGCCAGCACTTCTAGCCTACCCCTCCACTTT
J: TRBJ1-6
D: .
V: TRBV28

CDR3: CASRRRGGGPDTQYF
DNA: TGTGCCAGCAGGCGCCGGGGGGGCGGTCCGGATACGCAGTATTTT
J: TRBJ2-3
D: TRBD2
V: TRBV2

CDR3: CASGGGSGSPLHF
DNA: TGTGCCAGCGGGGGAGGTAGTGGTTCACCCCTCCACTTT
J: TRBJ1-6
D: .
V: TRBV25-1

CDR3: CASKLGQGAGYTF
DNA: TGCGCCAGCAAGTTGGGACAGGGTGCTGGCTACACCTTC
J: TRBJ1-2
D: TRBD1
V: TRBV10-2

CDR3: CASSFIGQGPGEQYF
DNA: TGTGCCAGCAGCTTTATCGGACAGGGGCCGGGCGAGCAGTACTTC
J: TRBJ2-7
D: TRBD1
V: TRBV7-8

CDR3: CASSSYRGTYGYTF
DNA: TGTGCCAGCAGTTCCTACAGGGGAACCTATGGCTACACCTTC
J: TRBJ1-2
D: TRBD1
V: TRBV6-5

CDR3: CASSLDPDQPQHF
DNA: TGTGCCAGCAGCTTGGATCCCGATCAGCCCCAGCATTTT
J: TRBJ1-5
D: .
V: TRBV5-6

CDR3: CASSLGWDRGKAEQYF
DNA: TGCGCCAGCAGCTTGGGTTGGGACAGGGGAAAGGCCGAGCAGTACTTC
J: TRBJ2-7
D: TRBD1
V: TRBV5-1

CDR3: CSVRTGNTEAFF
DNA: TGCAGCGTGCGGACAGGGAACACTGAAGCTTTCTTT
J: TRBJ1-1
D: TRBD1
V: TRBV29-1

CDR3: CAGNSGREPQHF
DNA: TGTGCCGGCAACAGTGGGAGAGAGCCCCAGCATTTT
J: TRBJ1-5
D: .
V: TRBV28

CDR3: CASQGSNYGYTF
DNA: TGTGCCAGTCAGGGTTCTAACTATGGCTACACCTTC
J: TRBJ1-2
D: .
V: TRBV6-1

CDR3: CASSLDRPNTEAFF
DNA: TGTGCCAGCAGCTTGGACAGACCGAACACTGAAGCTTTCTTT
J: TRBJ1-1
D: .
V: TRBV5-4

CDR3: CASSSPNRQGDGEKLFF
DNA: TGTGCCAGCAGCAGCCCCAACCGACAGGGGGATGGCGAAAAACTGTTTTTT
J: TRBJ1-4
D: TRBD1
V: TRBV5-6

CDR3: CASSDRGASNSPLHF
DNA: TGTGCCAGCAGTGACAGGGGCGCCTCGAATTCACCCCTCCACTTT
J: TRBJ1-6
D: .
V: TRBV6-4

CDR3: CASSLARSNRRQGCTEAFF
DNA: TGCGCCAGCAGCTTGGCTCGCTCAAACAGGAGACAGGGGTGCACTGAAGCTTTCTTT
J: TRBJ1-1
D: TRBD1
V: TRBV5-1

CDR3: CASSRTGVGNQPQHF
DNA: TGTGCCAGCAGCCGTACAGGGGTCGGCAATCAGCCCCAGCATTTT
J: TRBJ1-5
D: TRBD1
V: TRBV7-9

CDR3: CASSAQTSTGGNTEAFF
DNA: TGCGCCAGCAGTGCGCAAACTTCGACAGGGGGGAACACTGAAGCTTTCTTT
J: TRBJ1-1
D: TRBD1
V: TRBV4-3

CDR3: CASSQGSWDRNPYEQYF
DNA: TGCGCCAGCAGCCAAGGGTCGTGGGACAGGAACCCCTACGAGCAGTACTTC
J: TRBJ2-7
D: TRBD1
V: TRBV4-1